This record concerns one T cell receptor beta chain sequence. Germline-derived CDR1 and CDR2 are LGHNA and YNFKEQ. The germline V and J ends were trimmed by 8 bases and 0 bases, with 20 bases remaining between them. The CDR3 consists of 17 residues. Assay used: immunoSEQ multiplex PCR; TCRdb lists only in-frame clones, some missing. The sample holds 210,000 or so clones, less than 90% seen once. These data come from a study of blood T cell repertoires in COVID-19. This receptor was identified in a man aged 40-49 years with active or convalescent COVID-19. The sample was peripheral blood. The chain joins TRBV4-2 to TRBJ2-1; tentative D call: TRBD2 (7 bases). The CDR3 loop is CASGRENGGSSYNEQFF. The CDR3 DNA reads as TGTGCCAGCGGGAGGGAGAACGGGGGCAGCTCCTACAATGAGCAGTTCTTC.